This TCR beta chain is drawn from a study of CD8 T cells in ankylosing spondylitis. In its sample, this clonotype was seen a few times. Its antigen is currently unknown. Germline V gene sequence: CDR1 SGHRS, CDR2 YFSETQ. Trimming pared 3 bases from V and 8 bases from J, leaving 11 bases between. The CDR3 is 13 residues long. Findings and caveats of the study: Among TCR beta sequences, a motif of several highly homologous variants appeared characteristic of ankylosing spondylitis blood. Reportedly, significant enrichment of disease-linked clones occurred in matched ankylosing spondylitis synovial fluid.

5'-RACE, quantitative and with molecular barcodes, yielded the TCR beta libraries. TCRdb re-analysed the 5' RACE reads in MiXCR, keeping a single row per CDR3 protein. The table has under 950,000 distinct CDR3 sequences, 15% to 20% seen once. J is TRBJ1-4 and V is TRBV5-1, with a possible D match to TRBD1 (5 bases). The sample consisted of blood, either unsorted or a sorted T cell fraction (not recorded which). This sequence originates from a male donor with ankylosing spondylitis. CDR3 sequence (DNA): TGCGCCAGCAGCTCAGGACAAGGCGAAAAACTGTTTTTT. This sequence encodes CASSSGQGEKLFF.